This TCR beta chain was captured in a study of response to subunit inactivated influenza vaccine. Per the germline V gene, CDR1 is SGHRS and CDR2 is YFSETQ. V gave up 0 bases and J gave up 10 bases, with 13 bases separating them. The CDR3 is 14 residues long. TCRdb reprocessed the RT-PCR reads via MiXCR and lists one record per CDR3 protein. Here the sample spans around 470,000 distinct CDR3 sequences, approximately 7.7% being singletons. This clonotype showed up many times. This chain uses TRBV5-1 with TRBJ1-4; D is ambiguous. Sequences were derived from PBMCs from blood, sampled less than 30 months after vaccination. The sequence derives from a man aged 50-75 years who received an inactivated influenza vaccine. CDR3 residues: CASSLDPRGGKLFF. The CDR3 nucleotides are TGCGCCAGCAGCTTGGATCCACGAGGAGGAAAACTGTTTTTT.